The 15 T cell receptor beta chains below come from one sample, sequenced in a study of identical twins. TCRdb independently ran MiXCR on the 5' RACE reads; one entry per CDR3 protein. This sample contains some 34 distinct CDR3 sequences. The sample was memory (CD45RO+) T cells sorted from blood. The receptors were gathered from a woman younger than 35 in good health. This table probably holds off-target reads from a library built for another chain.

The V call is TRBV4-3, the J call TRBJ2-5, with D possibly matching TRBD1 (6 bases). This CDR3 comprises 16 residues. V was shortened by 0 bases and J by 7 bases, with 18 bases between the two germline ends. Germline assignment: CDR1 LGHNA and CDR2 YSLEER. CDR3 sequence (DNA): TGCGCCAGCAGCCAAGAGGTGGGGGCCCGGTGGGGGACCCAGTACTTC. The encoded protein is CASSQEVGARWGTQYF.

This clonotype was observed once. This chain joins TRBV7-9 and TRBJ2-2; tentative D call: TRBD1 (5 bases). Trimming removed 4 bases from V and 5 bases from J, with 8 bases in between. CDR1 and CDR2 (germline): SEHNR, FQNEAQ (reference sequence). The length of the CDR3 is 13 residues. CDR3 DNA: TGTGCCAGCAGCTCACAGGTGACCGGGGAGCTGTTTTTT. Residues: CASSSQVTGELFF.

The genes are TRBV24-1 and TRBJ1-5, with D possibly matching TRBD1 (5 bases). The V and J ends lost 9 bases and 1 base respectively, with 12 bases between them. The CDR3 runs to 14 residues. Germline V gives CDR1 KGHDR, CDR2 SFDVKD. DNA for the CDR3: TGTGCCACCCTTTTCGGGGCCAGCAATCAGCCCCAGCATTTT. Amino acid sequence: CATLFGASNQPQHF.

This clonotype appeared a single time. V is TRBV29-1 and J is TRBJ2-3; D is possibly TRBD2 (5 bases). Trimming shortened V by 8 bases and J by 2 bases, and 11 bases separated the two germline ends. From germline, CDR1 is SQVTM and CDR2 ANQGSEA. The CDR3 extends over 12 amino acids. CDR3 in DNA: TGCAGCCCCGAAGGACTCACAGATACGCAGTATTTT. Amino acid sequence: CSPEGLTDTQYF.

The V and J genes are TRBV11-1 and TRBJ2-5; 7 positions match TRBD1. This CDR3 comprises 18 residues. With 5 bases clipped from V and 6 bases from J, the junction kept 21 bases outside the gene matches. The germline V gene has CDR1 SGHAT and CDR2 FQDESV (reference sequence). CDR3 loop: CASSDSNGTALPKKTQYF. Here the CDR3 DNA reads TGTGCCAGCAGCGACAGCAACGGGACAGCCCTCCCCAAGAAGACCCAGTACTTC. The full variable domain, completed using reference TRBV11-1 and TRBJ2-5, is EAEVAQSPRYKITEKSQAVAFWCDPISGHATLYWYRQILGQGPELLVQFQDESVVDDSQLPKDRFSAERLKGVDSTLKIQPAELGDSAMYLCASSDSNGTALPKKTQYFGPGTRLLVL.

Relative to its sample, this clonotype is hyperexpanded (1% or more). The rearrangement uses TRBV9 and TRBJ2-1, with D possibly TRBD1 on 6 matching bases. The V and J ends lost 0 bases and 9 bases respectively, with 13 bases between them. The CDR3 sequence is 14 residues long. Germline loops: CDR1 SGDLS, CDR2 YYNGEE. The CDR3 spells CASSVVEQGIEQFF. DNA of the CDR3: TGTGCCAGCAGCGTAGTGGAACAGGGCATTGAGCAGTTCTTC.

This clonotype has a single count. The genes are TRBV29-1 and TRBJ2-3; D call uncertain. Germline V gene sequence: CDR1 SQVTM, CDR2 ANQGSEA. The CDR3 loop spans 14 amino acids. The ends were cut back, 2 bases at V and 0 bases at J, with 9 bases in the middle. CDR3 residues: CSVESYDSTDTQYF. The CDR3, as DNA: TGCAGCGTTGAAAGTTACGACAGCACAGATACGCAGTATTTT.

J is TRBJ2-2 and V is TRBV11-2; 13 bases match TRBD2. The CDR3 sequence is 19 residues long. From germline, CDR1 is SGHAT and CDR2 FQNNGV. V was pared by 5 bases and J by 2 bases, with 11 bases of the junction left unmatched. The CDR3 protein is CASSPFSWTSGGNTGELFF. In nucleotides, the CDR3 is TGTGCCAGCAGCCCCTTTTCGTGGACTAGCGGGGGCAACACCGGGGAGCTGTTTTTT.

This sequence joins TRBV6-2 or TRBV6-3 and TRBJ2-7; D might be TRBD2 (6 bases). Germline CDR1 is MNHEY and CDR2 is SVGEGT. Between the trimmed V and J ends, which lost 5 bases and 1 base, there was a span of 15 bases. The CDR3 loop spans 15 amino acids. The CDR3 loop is CASSPRGGSSYEQYF. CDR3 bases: TGTGCCAGCAGTCCCCGTGGAGGGTCTTCCTACGAGCAGTACTTC.

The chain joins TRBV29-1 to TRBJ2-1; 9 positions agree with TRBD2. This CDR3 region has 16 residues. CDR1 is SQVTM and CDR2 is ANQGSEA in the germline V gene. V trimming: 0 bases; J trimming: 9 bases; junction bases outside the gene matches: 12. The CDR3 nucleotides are TGCAGCGTTGAAGATCAAGTGGCGGGGGGGCCGGGTGAGCAGTTCTTC. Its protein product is CSVEDQVAGGPGEQFF.

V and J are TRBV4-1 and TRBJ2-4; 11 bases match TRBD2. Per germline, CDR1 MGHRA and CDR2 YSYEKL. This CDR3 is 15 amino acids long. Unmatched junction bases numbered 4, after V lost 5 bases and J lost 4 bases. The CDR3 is CASSIRTSGKNIQYF. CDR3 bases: TGCGCCAGCAGCATCCGGACTAGCGGGAAAAACATTCAGTACTTC.

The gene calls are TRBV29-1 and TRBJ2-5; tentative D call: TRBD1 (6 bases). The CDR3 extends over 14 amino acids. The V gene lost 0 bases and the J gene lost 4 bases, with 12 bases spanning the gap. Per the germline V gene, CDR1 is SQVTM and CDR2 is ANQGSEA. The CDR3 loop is CSVEDWGRLETQYF. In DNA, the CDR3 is TGCAGCGTTGAAGACTGGGGGCGCCTAGAGACCCAGTACTTC.

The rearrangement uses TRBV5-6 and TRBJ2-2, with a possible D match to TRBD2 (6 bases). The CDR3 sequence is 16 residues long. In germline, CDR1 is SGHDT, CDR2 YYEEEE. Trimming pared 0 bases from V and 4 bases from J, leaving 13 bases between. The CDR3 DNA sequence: TGTGCCAGCAGCTTGGGGGGGGACGAATTCACCGGGGAGCTGTTTTTT. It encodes CASSLGGDEFTGELFF.

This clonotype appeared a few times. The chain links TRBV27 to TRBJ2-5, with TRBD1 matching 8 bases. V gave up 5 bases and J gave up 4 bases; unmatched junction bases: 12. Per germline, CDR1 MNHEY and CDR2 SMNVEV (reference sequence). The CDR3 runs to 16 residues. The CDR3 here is CASSRSPGQGRETQYF. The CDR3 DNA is TGTGCCAGCAGTCGCTCCCCCGGACAGGGAAGAGAGACCCAGTACTTC.

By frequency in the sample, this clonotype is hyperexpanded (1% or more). The CDR3 region has the DNA TGTGCCAGCAGTGAAGAAGCGAACACTGAAGCTTTCTTT. This sequence encodes CASSEEANTEAFF. V gene TRBV2 combines with J gene TRBJ1-1; D is ambiguous. The ends were cut back, 1 base at V and 1 base at J, with 4 bases in the middle. The germline gives CDR1 SNHLY, CDR2 FYNNEI. The CDR3 spans 13 residues.